In its sample, the clone carrying this T cell receptor beta chain was seen once. The antigen is unknown. This CDR3 contains 16 residues. The germline gives CDR1 SGHRS, CDR2 YFSETQ. V lost 4 bases and J lost 0; bases outside the gene matches: 5. This record belongs to a study of graft-versus-host responses after intestinal transplantation. The overall study: Every transplant recipient was induced with anti-thymocyte globulin, then maintained on tacrolimus and steroids for about 3 years.

Method: immunoSEQ multiplex PCR; TCRdb's copy keeps in-frame clones and lacks some. The data contain around 35,000 clones, roughly 87% of them singletons. Study results and limitations: Early HvG declines after transplant were associated with peak circulating GvH clone levels. Present in recipient marrow, GvH clones included some that appeared first in ileum or blood.

Intraepithelial plus lamina propria lymphocytes were released by processing graft tissue. The TCR sequence derives from a human patient who received an intestinal transplant, so some T cells may come from the graft donor. The rearrangement links TRBV5-1 to TRBJ2-5; 11 bases agree with TRBD2. Source: ileum tissue, taken about 200 days after intestinal transplant. The chain's CDR3 is CASSLVAGGHQETQYF. CDR3 bases: TGCGCCAGCAGCCTAGTAGCGGGGGGGCACCAAGAGACCCAGTACTTC.